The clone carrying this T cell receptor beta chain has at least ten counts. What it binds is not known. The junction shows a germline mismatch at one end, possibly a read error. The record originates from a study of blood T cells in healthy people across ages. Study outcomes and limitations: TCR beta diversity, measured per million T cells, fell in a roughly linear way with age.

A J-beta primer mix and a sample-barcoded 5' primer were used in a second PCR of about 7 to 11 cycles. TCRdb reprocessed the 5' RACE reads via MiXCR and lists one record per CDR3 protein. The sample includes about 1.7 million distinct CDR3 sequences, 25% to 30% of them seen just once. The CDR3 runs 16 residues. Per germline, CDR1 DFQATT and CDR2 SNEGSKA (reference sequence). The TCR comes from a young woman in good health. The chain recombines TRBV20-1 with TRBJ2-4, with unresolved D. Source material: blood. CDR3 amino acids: CSARDLGLLAENIQYF. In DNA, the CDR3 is TGCAGTGCTAGAGATCTGGGCTTGTTAGCCGAAAACATTCAGTACTTC.